A single sample gave rise to the 11 T cell receptor beta chains below, sequenced in a study of monozygotic twins with inflammatory bowel disease. TCRdb derives one entry per CDR3 protein from the 5' RACE reads, leaving out DNA. This sample contains around 380,000 distinct CDR3 sequences. The sequencing input was blood. These receptors originate from a human donor with ulcerative colitis or Crohn's disease, or a healthy co-twin of an affected twin (not recorded which).

This CDR3 reads CATSFGQGRRSEQFF. This chain links TRBV15 with TRBJ2-1; no DNA is available, so the TRBD1 call from TCRdb remains unchecked. The CDR3 loop spans 15 amino acids. Per the germline V gene, CDR1 is LNHNV and CDR2 is YYDKDF (reference sequence).

The chain uses TRBV9 and TRBJ2-7; TCRdb's assignment of TRBD2 cannot be checked, as there is no DNA. This CDR3 spans 15 amino acids. Germline V gene lookup returns CDR1 SGDLS and CDR2 YYNGEE. CDR3 loop: CASSVGLAGGFEQYF.

The chain combines TRBV5-6 with TRBJ1-1; lacking DNA, the TRBD1 call made by TCRdb goes unchecked. The CDR3 consists of 14 residues. From germline, CDR1 is SGHDT and CDR2 YYEEEE. This CDR3 is CASSLGGLNTEAFF.

The chain carries TRBV5-6 and TRBJ2-7. Germline values: CDR1 SGHDT, CDR2 YYEEEE. This CDR3 contains 15 residues. The CDR3 region is CASSPNPDHPYEQYF.

The V gene is TRBV5-1, the J gene TRBJ2-2; the D call from TCRdb, TRBD1, cannot be confirmed without DNA. The CDR3 is made up of 15 amino acids. Germline CDR1 reads SGHRS; CDR2 reads YFSETQ. The CDR3: CASSRTQQGTGELFF.

The chain combines TRBV5-5 with TRBJ2-3; TCRdb lists TRBD2, though no DNA is available to test this call. This CDR3 is built from 16 residues. Germline V lookup: CDR1 SGHKS, CDR2 YYEKEE (reference sequence). This chain's CDR3 is CASRQVAGARTDTQYF. Full variable domain (outside the CDR3, taken from reference TRBV5-5 and TRBJ2-3): DAGVTQSPTHLIKTRGQQVTLRCSPISGHKSVSWYQQVLGQGPQFIFQYYEKEERGRGNFPDRFSARQFPNYSSELNVNALLLGDSALYLCASRQVAGARTDTQYFGPGTRLTVL.

V usage is TRBV6-1 and J usage is TRBJ2-5; the D call from TCRdb, TRBD1, cannot be confirmed without DNA. There are 14 residues in the CDR3. Looked up from germline, CDR1 is MNHNS and CDR2 is SASEGT. CDR3 region: CASSPHRGQETQYF.

The chain links TRBV12-3 or TRBV12-4 to TRBJ2-5; TCRdb's assignment of TRBD2 cannot be checked, as there is no DNA. The CDR3 has 15 residues. The CDR3 reads CASSIGLALQETQYF.

This chain connects TRBV5-1 to TRBJ2-1; checking the TCRdb D call of TRBD2 is not possible without DNA. The V gene's germline CDR1 is SGHRS and CDR2 YFSETQ. The CDR3 has 16 amino acids. CDR3 loop: CASSTVAGSSYNEQFF. The full variable domain, completed using reference TRBV5-1 and TRBJ2-1, is KAGVTQTPRYLIKTRGQQVTLSCSPISGHRSVSWYQQTPGQGLQFLFEYFSETQRNKGNFPGRFSGRQFSNSRSEMNVSTLELGDSALYLCASSTVAGSSYNEQFFGPGTRLTVL.

The chain uses TRBV14 and TRBJ1-6; TCRdb picks TRBD1, but there is no DNA to check that call. The CDR3 has 14 amino acids. Germline CDR1 is SGHDN and CDR2 is FVKESK. The CDR3 region is CASSQAGGNSPLHF.

V usage is TRBV5-1 and J usage is TRBJ2-7; the D call from TCRdb, TRBD1, cannot be confirmed without DNA. The CDR3 totals 13 residues. Germline CDR1 SGHRS, CDR2 YFSETQ. The CDR3 here is CASSIDRDYEQYF.